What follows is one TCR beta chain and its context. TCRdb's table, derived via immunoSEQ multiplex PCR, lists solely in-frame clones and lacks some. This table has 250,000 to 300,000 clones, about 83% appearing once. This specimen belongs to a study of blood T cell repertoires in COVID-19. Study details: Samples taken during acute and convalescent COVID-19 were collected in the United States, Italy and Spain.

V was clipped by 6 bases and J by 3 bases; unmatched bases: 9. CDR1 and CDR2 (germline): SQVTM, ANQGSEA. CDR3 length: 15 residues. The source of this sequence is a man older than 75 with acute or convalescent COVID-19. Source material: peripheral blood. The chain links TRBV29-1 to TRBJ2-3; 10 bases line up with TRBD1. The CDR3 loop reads CSVPGQGVSTDTQYF. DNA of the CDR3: TGCAGCGTACCCGGACAGGGGGTTTCTACAGATACGCAGTATTTT.